This TCR beta chain was identified in a study of tumor-infiltrating lymphocytes in primary liver carcinoma. Study in general: Each of the samples returned roughly 3.5 to 8 million productive TCRbeta reads (a yield similar across tissue types).

Only a few counts were recorded for this clonotype. Its antigen is as yet unknown. Trimming pared 3 bases from V and 1 base from J, leaving 6 bases between. The length of the CDR3 is 13 residues. The V gene's germline CDR1 is KGHSH and CDR2 LQKENI. From roughly 470 ng total RNA, TCR beta cDNA was generated with a primer in the constant region. Investigators got TCR beta libraries out of three nested multiplex PCR rounds, done with slightly modified ARM-PCR. Use of TRBV1-TRBV30 forward primers with a C-beta reverse primer characterized the first two PCR rounds, which lasted around 11 cycles each. TCRdb reprocessed the multiplex PCR reads with MiXCR, giving one entry per CDR3 protein. Of about 100,000 distinct CDR3 sequences in the sample, around 73% are singletons; the top ten hold more than 10%. Each 20-30 mg portion of unsorted bulk tissue served as the source for co-extraction of RNA and DNA. Every tumor specimen contained over 80% viable tumor cells.

Overall study findings and caveats: A significantly higher top-250-clone fraction was found in tumors than in blood (p = 0.039).

J is TRBJ1-1 and V is TRBV18; D is uncertain. Sequencing was done on a sample of liver tumor tissue from sampling region 2. Noted subset: tumor region T2, inferior pole. The receptor was derived from a woman aged 60-70 years with primary liver carcinoma and hepatitis B virus infection. The CDR3 DNA reads as TGTGCCAGCTCACCGATGGAGAACACTGAAGCTTTCTTT. This gives the protein CASSPMENTEAFF.